Listed below are T cell receptor beta chains from one sample, sequenced in a study of shared clonotypes between healthy human individuals. Using immunoSEQ multiplex PCR, the repertoire was profiled, and TCRdb retains in-frame clones only, with some absent. The sample holds about half a million clones, around 73% seen once. The sample comprised PBMCs. The receptor source for this set is a woman aged 35 to 49 in good health. Some clones in this sample may be carry-over from other donors' samples. CDR3s include the opening cysteine and the closing phenylalanine or tryptophan. Fields, in order: CDR3 protein, CDR3 DNA, J gene, CDR3 length, clone size, V gene, D gene. A D gene is named only where the DNA matches it firmly. Clone size is stated in some rows and not others, as once, few, many or a class when expanded.

CDR3 protein: CASSSLSSGSYNEQFF
CDR3 DNA: TGCGCCAGCAGCTCGCTCTCTAGCGGCTCCTACAATGAGCAGTTCTTC
J gene: TRBJ2-1
CDR3 length: 16
clone size: -
V gene: TRBV5-1
D gene: TRBD2

CDR3 protein: CASSQAGFWGYEQYF
CDR3 DNA: TGTGCCAGCAGCCAAGCTGGGTTCTGGGGGTACGAGCAGTACTTC
J gene: TRBJ2-7
CDR3 length: 15
clone size: few
V gene: TRBV14
D gene: -

CDR3 protein: CATSGRDRDRDSYEQYF
CDR3 DNA: TGTGCCACCAGCGGTAGAGACCGGGACAGGGACTCCTACGAGCAGTACTTC
J gene: TRBJ2-7
CDR3 length: 17
clone size: many
V gene: TRBV15
D gene: TRBD1

CDR3 protein: CAAKPGQGDSPLHF
CDR3 DNA: TGTGCCGCAAAACCGGGACAGGGGGATTCACCCCTCCACTTT
J gene: TRBJ1-6
CDR3 length: 14
clone size: -
V gene: TRBV2
D gene: TRBD1

CDR3 protein: CASSSAGAYEQYF
CDR3 DNA: TGTGCCAGTTCCTCAGCGGGAGCGTACGAGCAGTACTTC
J gene: TRBJ2-7
CDR3 length: 13
clone size: once
V gene: TRBV28
D gene: TRBD2

CDR3 protein: CASSLAGTSLFEQFF
CDR3 DNA: TGTGCCAGCAGTTTAGCTGGGACTAGCTTATTTGAGCAGTTCTTC
J gene: TRBJ2-1
CDR3 length: 15
clone size: -
V gene: TRBV28
D gene: TRBD2

CDR3 protein: CASSPPWGLNSGANVLTF
CDR3 DNA: TGTGCCAGCTCACCACCGTGGGGACTCAACTCTGGGGCCAACGTCCTGACTTTC
J gene: TRBJ2-6
CDR3 length: 18
clone size: -
V gene: TRBV18
D gene: -

CDR3 protein: CSVAVAANEKLFF
CDR3 DNA: TGCAGCGTTGCTGTGGCGGCTAATGAAAAACTGTTTTTT
J gene: TRBJ1-4
CDR3 length: 13
clone size: few
V gene: TRBV29-1
D gene: -

CDR3 protein: CASRAFLSNQPQHF
CDR3 DNA: TGTGCCAGCAGGGCATTTCTTAGCAATCAGCCCCAGCATTTT
J gene: TRBJ1-5
CDR3 length: 14
clone size: many
V gene: TRBV6-1
D gene: -

CDR3 protein: CASSLYGRDNEQFF
CDR3 DNA: TGCGCCAGCAGCTTATATGGCAGGGACAATGAGCAGTTCTTC
J gene: TRBJ2-1
CDR3 length: 14
clone size: -
V gene: TRBV5-1
D gene: -

CDR3 protein: CASSAGQGATNEKLFF
CDR3 DNA: TGTGCCAGCAGCGCGGGACAGGGAGCAACTAATGAAAAACTGTTTTTT
J gene: TRBJ1-4
CDR3 length: 16
clone size: -
V gene: TRBV9
D gene: TRBD1

CDR3 protein: CASSVGILAYNEQFF
CDR3 DNA: TGTGCCAGCAGCGTAGGAATACTTGCCTACAATGAGCAGTTCTTC
J gene: TRBJ2-1
CDR3 length: 15
clone size: -
V gene: TRBV9
D gene: -

CDR3 protein: CASTLHRGAYEQYF
CDR3 DNA: TGTGCCAGCACCCTCCACAGGGGAGCCTACGAGCAGTACTTC
J gene: TRBJ2-7
CDR3 length: 14
clone size: -
V gene: TRBV6-6
D gene: TRBD1

CDR3 protein: CASSQAGSTASNYGYTF
CDR3 DNA: TGCGCCAGCAGCCAGGCTGGTTCTACAGCCTCTAACTATGGCTACACCTTC
J gene: TRBJ1-2
CDR3 length: 17
clone size: few
V gene: TRBV4-1
D gene: -

CDR3 protein: CACYTPTNEKLFF
CDR3 DNA: TGTGCCTGCTACACACCAACTAATGAAAAACTGTTTTTT
J gene: TRBJ1-4
CDR3 length: 13
clone size: -
V gene: TRBV30
D gene: -

CDR3 protein: CASSLGRASDEQFF
CDR3 DNA: TGTGCCAGCAGCTTAGGGAGGGCGTCGGATGAGCAGTTCTTC
J gene: TRBJ2-1
CDR3 length: 14
clone size: once
V gene: TRBV11-2
D gene: -

CDR3 protein: CASSLPVGYEQYF
CDR3 DNA: TGTGCCAGCAGCTTACCCGTGGGCTACGAGCAGTACTTC
J gene: TRBJ2-7
CDR3 length: 13
clone size: -
V gene: TRBV11-2
D gene: -

CDR3 protein: CASTPSVGEQYF
CDR3 DNA: TGTGCCAGTACCCCTAGCGTTGGTGAGCAGTACTTC
J gene: TRBJ2-7
CDR3 length: 12
clone size: -
V gene: TRBV28
D gene: -

CDR3 protein: CASSLSGLAGGDTQYF
CDR3 DNA: TGCGCCAGCAGCTTATCGGGACTAGCGGGCGGAGATACGCAGTATTTT
J gene: TRBJ2-3
CDR3 length: 16
clone size: many
V gene: TRBV5-1
D gene: TRBD2

CDR3 protein: CASSSGQVFDEQYF
CDR3 DNA: TGCGCCAGCAGCTCGGGACAGGTGTTTGACGAGCAGTACTTC
J gene: TRBJ2-7
CDR3 length: 14
clone size: many
V gene: TRBV5-1
D gene: TRBD1

CDR3 protein: CASSSGTSPIDEQFF
CDR3 DNA: TGTGCCAGCAGCTCTGGGACTAGCCCGATCGATGAGCAGTTCTTC
J gene: TRBJ2-1
CDR3 length: 15
clone size: once
V gene: TRBV7-3
D gene: TRBD2

CDR3 protein: CSASSGRVEQYF
CDR3 DNA: TGCAGCGCATCTAGCGGGAGGGTCGAGCAGTACTTC
J gene: TRBJ2-7
CDR3 length: 12
clone size: -
V gene: TRBV29-1
D gene: TRBD2

CDR3 protein: CASSWNRGPQHF
CDR3 DNA: TGTGCCAGCAGCTGGAACAGGGGGCCCCAGCATTTT
J gene: TRBJ1-5
CDR3 length: 12
clone size: once
V gene: TRBV7-8
D gene: TRBD1

CDR3 protein: CASSLGLVYEQYF
CDR3 DNA: TGTGCCAGCAGTTTAGGACTAGTCTACGAGCAGTACTTC
J gene: TRBJ2-7
CDR3 length: 13
clone size: -
V gene: TRBV6-5
D gene: TRBD2

CDR3 protein: CATRQRAGYGYTF
CDR3 DNA: TGTGCCACCAGACAGAGGGCGGGCTATGGCTACACCTTC
J gene: TRBJ1-2
CDR3 length: 13
clone size: -
V gene: TRBV6-1
D gene: -

CDR3 protein: CASSPSGGYLTEAFF
CDR3 DNA: TGTGCCAGCAGTCCCTCCGGGGGATACCTCACTGAAGCTTTCTTT
J gene: TRBJ1-1
CDR3 length: 15
clone size: -
V gene: TRBV27
D gene: -

CDR3 protein: CASSIGQTYEQYF
CDR3 DNA: TGCGCCAGCAGCATCGGACAGACCTACGAGCAGTACTTC
J gene: TRBJ2-7
CDR3 length: 13
clone size: -
V gene: TRBV5-1
D gene: -

CDR3 protein: CATKGLAGGTGELFF
CDR3 DNA: TGTGCCACCAAGGGACTAGCGGGAGGGACCGGGGAGCTGTTTTTT
J gene: TRBJ2-2
CDR3 length: 15
clone size: many
V gene: TRBV27
D gene: TRBD2